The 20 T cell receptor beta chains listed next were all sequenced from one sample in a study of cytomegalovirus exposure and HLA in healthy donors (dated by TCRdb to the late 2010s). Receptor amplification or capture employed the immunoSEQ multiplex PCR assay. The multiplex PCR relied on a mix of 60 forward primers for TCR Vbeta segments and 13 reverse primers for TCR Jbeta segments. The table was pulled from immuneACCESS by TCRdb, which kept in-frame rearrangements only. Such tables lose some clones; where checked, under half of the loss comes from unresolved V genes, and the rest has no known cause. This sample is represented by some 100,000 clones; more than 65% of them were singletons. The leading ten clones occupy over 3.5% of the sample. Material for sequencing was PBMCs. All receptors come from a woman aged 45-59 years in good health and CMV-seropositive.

CDR3 sequence (DNA): TGCGCCAGCAGCAGATCTCTAGGAGGGGAGCAGTACTTC. Amino acid sequence: CASSRSLGGEQYF. V is TRBV5-1 and J is TRBJ2-7, with a weak D call TRBD2 (6 bases). Germline V lookup: CDR1 SGHRS, CDR2 YFSETQ. V lost 4 bases and J 7 bases, leaving 15 bases between the germline ends. This CDR3 spans 13 amino acids.

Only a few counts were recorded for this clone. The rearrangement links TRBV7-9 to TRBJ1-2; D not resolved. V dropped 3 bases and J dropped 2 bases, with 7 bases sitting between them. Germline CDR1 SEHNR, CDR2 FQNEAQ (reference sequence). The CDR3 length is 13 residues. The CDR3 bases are TGTGCCAGCAGCTTCGCACAGAACTATGGCTACACCTTC. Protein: CASSFAQNYGYTF.

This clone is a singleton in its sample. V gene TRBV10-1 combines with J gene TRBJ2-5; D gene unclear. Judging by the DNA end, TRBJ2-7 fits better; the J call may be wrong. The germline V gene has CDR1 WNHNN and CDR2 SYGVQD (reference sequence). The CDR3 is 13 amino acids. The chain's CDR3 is CASSEARLYEQYF. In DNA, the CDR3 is TGCGCCAGCAGTGAGGCCCGTTTGTACGAGCAGTACTTC.

The CDR3 sequence: CASSPQGAGEAFF. DNA of the CDR3: TGTGCCAGCAGCCCACAGGGGGCAGGTGAAGCTTTCTTT. The chain has TRBV5-4 and TRBJ1-1; 9 nucleotides agree with TRBD1. J was trimmed by 7 bases and V by 4 bases; bases with no gene match: 5. Germline CDR1 and CDR2: SGHNT and YYREEE (reference sequence). This CDR3 contains 13 residues. The full variable domain, with the rest looked up from reference TRBV5-4 and TRBJ1-1, is ETGVTQSPTHLIKTRGQQVTLRCSSQSGHNTVSWYQQALGQGPQFIFQYYREEENGRGNFPPRFSGLQFPNYSSELNVNALELDDSALYLCASSPQGAGEAFFGQGTRLTVV.

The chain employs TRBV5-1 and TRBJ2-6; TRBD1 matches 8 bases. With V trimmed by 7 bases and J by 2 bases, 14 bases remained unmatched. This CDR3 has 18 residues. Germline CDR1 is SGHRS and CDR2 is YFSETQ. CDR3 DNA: TGCGCCAGCGCCGGTGGGACGGCAGGGGGCGCTGGGGCCAACGTCCTGACTTTC. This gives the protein CASAGGTAGGAGANVLTF.

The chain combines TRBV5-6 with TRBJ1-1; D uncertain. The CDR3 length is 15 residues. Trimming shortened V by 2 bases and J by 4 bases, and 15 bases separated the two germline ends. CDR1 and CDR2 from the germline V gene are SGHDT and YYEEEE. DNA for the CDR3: TGTGCCAGCAGCTTCGGCGGGCGGGGAGCCACTGAAGCTTTCTTT. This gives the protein CASSFGGRGATEAFF.

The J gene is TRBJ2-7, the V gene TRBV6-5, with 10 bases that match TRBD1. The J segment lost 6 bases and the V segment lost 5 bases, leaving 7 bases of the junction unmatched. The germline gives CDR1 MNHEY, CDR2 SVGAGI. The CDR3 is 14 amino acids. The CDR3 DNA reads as TGTGCCAGCAGTAAGGCCGGGACAGGGGTCGAGCAGTACTTC. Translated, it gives CASSKAGTGVEQYF.

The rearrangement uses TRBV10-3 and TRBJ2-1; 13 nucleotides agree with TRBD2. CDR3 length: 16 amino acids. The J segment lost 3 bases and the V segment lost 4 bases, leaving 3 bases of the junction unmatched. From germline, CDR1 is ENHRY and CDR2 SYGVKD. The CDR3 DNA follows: TGTGCCATCAGTGGGACTAGCGGGGGTAGCTACAATGAGCAGTTCTTC. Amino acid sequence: CAISGTSGGSYNEQFF.

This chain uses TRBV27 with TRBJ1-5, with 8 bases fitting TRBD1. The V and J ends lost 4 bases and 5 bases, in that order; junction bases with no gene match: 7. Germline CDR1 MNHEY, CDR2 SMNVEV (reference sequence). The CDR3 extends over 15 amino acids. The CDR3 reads CASSSGQGLYQPQHF. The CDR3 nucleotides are TGTGCCAGCAGTTCAGGACAGGGTTTATATCAGCCCCAGCATTTT.

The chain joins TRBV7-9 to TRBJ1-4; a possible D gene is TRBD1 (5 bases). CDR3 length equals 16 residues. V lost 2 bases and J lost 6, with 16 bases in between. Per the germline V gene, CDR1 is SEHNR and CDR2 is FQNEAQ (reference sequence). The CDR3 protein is CASSLRPGSGDEKLFF. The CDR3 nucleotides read TGTGCCAGCAGCTTACGACCGGGGTCGGGGGATGAAAAACTGTTTTTT.

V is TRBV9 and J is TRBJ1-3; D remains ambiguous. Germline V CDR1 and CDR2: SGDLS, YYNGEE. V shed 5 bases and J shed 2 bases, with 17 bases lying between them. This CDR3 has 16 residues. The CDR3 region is CASSWATAFPGNTIYF. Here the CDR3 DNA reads TGTGCCAGCAGTTGGGCTACAGCTTTCCCTGGAAACACCATATATTTT.

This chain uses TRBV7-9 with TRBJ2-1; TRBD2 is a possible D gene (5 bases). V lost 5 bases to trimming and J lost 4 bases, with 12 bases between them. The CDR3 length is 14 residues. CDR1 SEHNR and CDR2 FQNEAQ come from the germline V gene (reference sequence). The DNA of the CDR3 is TGTGCCAGCAGCCCCTTCGGACTTTACAATGAGCAGTTCTTC. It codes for CASSPFGLYNEQFF.

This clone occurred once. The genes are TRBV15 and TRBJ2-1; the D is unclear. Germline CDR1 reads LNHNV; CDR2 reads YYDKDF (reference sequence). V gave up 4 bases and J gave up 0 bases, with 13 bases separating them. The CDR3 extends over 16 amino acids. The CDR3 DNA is TGTGCCACCAGCACCGTCGAGATGGTCTCCTACAATGAGCAGTTCTTC. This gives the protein CATSTVEMVSYNEQFF.

The CDR3 region has the DNA TGTGCCAGCAGCTTCGGGGAGAGCAATGAGCAGTTCTTC. Protein sequence: CASSFGESNEQFF. J is TRBJ2-1 and V is TRBV11-3, with a weak D call TRBD2 (5 bases). CDR1 and CDR2 from the germline V gene are SGHNT and YENEEA. The CDR3 runs to 13 residues. Trimming pared 3 bases from V and 6 bases from J, leaving 9 bases between.

The CDR3 nucleotides read TGTGCCAGCAGACTAGGGACTAGCGGTTACAATGAGCAGTTCTTC. Translation gives CASRLGTSGYNEQFF. The chain has TRBV6-5 and TRBJ2-1, with 11 positions matching TRBD2. This CDR3 is 15 amino acids long. In germline, CDR1 is MNHEY, CDR2 SVGAGI. V lost 6 bases to trimming and J lost 4 bases; unmatched junction nucleotides: 5.

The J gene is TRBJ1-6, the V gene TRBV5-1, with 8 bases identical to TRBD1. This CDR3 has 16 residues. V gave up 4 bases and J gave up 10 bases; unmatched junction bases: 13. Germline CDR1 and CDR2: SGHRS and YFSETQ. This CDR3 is CASSGGQDRYGSPLHF. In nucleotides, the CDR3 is TGCGCCAGCAGCGGGGGACAGGACCGATATGGGTCACCCCTCCACTTT. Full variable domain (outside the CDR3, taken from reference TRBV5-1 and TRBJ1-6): KAGVTQTPRYLIKTRGQQVTLSCSPISGHRSVSWYQQTPGQGLQFLFEYFSETQRNKGNFPGRFSGRQFSNSRSEMNVSTLELGDSALYLCASSGGQDRYGSPLHFGNGTRLTVT.

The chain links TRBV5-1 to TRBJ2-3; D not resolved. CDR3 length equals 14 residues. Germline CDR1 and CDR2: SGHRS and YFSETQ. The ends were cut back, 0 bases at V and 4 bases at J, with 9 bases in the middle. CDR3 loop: CASSLGGLADTQYF. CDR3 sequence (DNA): TGCGCCAGCAGCTTGGGAGGCCTGGCAGATACGCAGTATTTT. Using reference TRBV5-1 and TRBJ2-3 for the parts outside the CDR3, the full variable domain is KAGVTQTPRYLIKTRGQQVTLSCSPISGHRSVSWYQQTPGQGLQFLFEYFSETQRNKGNFPGRFSGRQFSNSRSEMNVSTLELGDSALYLCASSLGGLADTQYFGPGTRLTVL.

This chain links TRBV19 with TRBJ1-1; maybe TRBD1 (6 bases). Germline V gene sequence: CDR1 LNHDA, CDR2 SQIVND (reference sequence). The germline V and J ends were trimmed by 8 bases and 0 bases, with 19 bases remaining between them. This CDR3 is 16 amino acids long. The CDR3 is CASFNRGGGMNTEAFF. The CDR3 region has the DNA TGTGCCAGTTTTAACCGAGGGGGAGGGATGAACACTGAAGCTTTCTTT. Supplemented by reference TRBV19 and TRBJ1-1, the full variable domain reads DGGITQSPKYLFRKEGQNVTLSCEQNLNHDAMYWYRQDPGQGLRLIYYSQIVNDFQKGDIAEGYSVSREKKESFPLTVTSAQKNPTAFYLCASFNRGGGMNTEAFFGQGTRLTVV.

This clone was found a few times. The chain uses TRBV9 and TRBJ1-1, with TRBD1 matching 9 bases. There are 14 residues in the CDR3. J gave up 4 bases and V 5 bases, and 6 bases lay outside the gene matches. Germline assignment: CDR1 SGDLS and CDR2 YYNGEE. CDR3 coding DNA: TGTGCCAGCAGTTTGGGACAGGGAGGCACTGAAGCTTTCTTT. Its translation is CASSLGQGGTEAFF.

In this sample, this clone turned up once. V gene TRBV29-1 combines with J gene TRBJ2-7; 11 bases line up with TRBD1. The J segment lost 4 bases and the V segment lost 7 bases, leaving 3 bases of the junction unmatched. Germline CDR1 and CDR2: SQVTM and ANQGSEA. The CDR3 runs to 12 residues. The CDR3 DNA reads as TGCAGCGGGGGACAGGGGGGTTACGAGCAGTACTTC. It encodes CSGGQGGYEQYF.